The 21 T cell receptor beta chains below come from one sample, sequenced in a study of beta chain features in type 1 diabetes. Sequenced material consisted of expressed TCRB transcripts (all of the isolated RNA was reverse transcribed). TCRdb keeps only in-frame clones here, not all; method: immunoSEQ multiplex PCR. There are 400,000 to 600,000 clones in the sample; roughly 30% occur only once, and 0.05% to 0.065% lies in the top ten. The sequencing sample was made of naive CD4+ T cells from blood. These receptors came from a man aged 18 to 29 in good health.

V and J are TRBV30 and TRBJ2-2, with TRBD2 identical over 14 bases. Trimming took 2 bases from V and 4 from J; bases not matched to a gene: 6. Germline V gene lookup returns CDR1 GTSNPN and CDR2 SVGIG (reference sequence). The CDR3 has 17 amino acids. CDR3 residues: CAWSRTSGRSGTGELFF. The CDR3 DNA follows: TGTGCCTGGAGTAGGACTAGCGGGAGGAGTGGCACCGGGGAGCTGTTTTTT.

This clone has a handful of counts. This chain joins TRBV5-1 and TRBJ2-7; 7 bases are a match to TRBD2. CDR1 and CDR2 (germline): SGHRS, YFSETQ. CDR3 size: 13 residues. J gave up 5 bases and V 4 bases, and 6 bases lay outside the gene matches. The CDR3 nucleotides are TGCGCCAGCAGCGCGGGGGACCTGCACGAGCAGTACTTC. This gives the protein CASSAGDLHEQYF.

This clone came up a few times. In the same sample, other DNA sequences code for this CDR3. The rearrangement joins TRBV29-1 to TRBJ2-7; the D gene is possibly TRBD2 (6 bases). The CDR3 has 11 amino acids. Germline V CDR1 and CDR2: SQVTM, ANQGSEA. Deletions cut 6 bases from V and 0 bases from J, with 6 bases between. Here the CDR3 DNA reads TGCAGCGTCGGGGGCTCCTACGAGCAGTACTTC. Translation gives CSVGGSYEQYF.

This clone was counted once. The chain has TRBV5-4 and TRBJ2-5; 7 nucleotides agree with TRBD1. The germline gives CDR1 SGHNT, CDR2 YYREEE (reference sequence). V gave up 6 bases and J gave up 5 bases; unmatched junction bases: 16. This CDR3 region has 16 residues. The CDR3 loop is CASTKEVADRAETQYF. Here the CDR3 DNA reads TGTGCCAGCACTAAGGAGGTGGCCGACAGGGCGGAGACCCAGTACTTC.

This clone was counted only a few times. The CDR3 DNA sequence: TGTGCCAGCAGGAACAGGGTCCGAAGCTACGAGCAGTACTTC. The encoded protein is CASRNRVRSYEQYF. The chain combines TRBV2 with TRBJ2-7; D might be TRBD1 (6 bases). The germline CDR1 and CDR2 sequences are SNHLY and FYNNEI. V lost 6 bases, J lost 3 bases, and 15 bases lay in between. CDR3 length equals 14 residues.

This clone occurred a few times. The genes are TRBV5-1 and TRBJ2-2; a weak D match, TRBD1 (6 bases). The V and J ends lost 2 bases and 3 bases respectively, with 14 bases between them. This CDR3 has 16 amino acids. Germline CDR1 is SGHRS and CDR2 is YFSETQ. As DNA, the CDR3 is TGCGCCAGCAGCTTAGATCCGGGACACTACACCGGGGAGCTGTTTTTT. Amino acid sequence: CASSLDPGHYTGELFF.

This clone was observed a handful of times. The rearrangement links TRBV29-1 to TRBJ2-5; D tentatively reads TRBD1 or TRBD2 (5 bases each). Looked up from germline, CDR1 is SQVTM and CDR2 is ANQGSEA. Deletions cut 5 bases from V and 5 bases from J, with 12 bases between. The CDR3 consists of 12 residues. CDR3 DNA: TGCAGCGTTATGAGGGGCAGTGAGACCCAGTACTTC. It codes for CSVMRGSETQYF.

This clone appeared a few times. This sequence joins TRBV29-1 and TRBJ2-3; 9 bases fit TRBD2. With 3 bases clipped from V and 4 bases from J, the junction kept 8 bases outside the gene matches. Germline CDR1 SQVTM, CDR2 ANQGSEA. This CDR3 region has 15 residues. CDR3 nucleotide sequence: TGCAGCGTTGAGCCTAGCGGGATTGGCGCAGATACGCAGTATTTT. The encoded protein is CSVEPSGIGADTQYF.

V and J are TRBV5-1 and TRBJ1-1; D remains ambiguous. Germline V gene lookup returns CDR1 SGHRS and CDR2 YFSETQ. There are 15 residues in the CDR3. V lost 2 bases to trimming and J lost 3 bases, with 14 bases between them. CDR3 sequence reads: CASSLPPPADTEAFF. Written as DNA, the CDR3 is TGCGCCAGCAGCTTACCTCCTCCGGCAGACACTGAAGCTTTCTTT.

Only a few counts were recorded for this clone. The chain's CDR3 is CASSVGGTSYTGELFF. CDR3 in DNA: TGTGCCAGCAGCGTAGGTGGGACTAGCTATACCGGGGAGCTGTTTTTT. This chain links TRBV9 with TRBJ2-2, with 9 bases identical to TRBD2. The CDR3 sequence is 16 residues long. The ends lost 0 bases at V and 5 bases at J; junction bases unmatched: 5. Per germline, CDR1 SGDLS and CDR2 YYNGEE.

This clone was picked up a small number of times. The chain combines TRBV9 with TRBJ2-5; 7 nucleotides agree with TRBD1. Looked up from germline, CDR1 is SGDLS and CDR2 is YYNGEE. The CDR3 runs to 14 residues. Germline trimming cut 3 bases from V and 3 bases from J; bases unmatched to any gene: 5. The CDR3 DNA sequence: TGTGCCAGCAGCGCGGGACAGTTAAAAGAGACCCAGTACTTC. Translating it yields CASSAGQLKETQYF.

This clone was found a few times. V usage is TRBV18 and J usage is TRBJ1-5; no clear D. Germline CDR1 reads KGHSH; CDR2 reads LQKENI. Trimming took 3 bases from V and 4 from J, leaving 7 bases between them. This CDR3 contains 13 residues. CDR3 amino acids: CASSPNGNQPQHF. In nucleotides, the CDR3 is TGTGCCAGCTCACCTAATGGGAATCAGCCCCAGCATTTT.

The V gene is TRBV19, the J gene TRBJ2-2; 8 positions agree with TRBD1. V trimming: 5 bases; J trimming: 7 bases; junction bases outside the gene matches: 6. Germline V lookup: CDR1 LNHDA, CDR2 SQIVND (reference sequence). This CDR3 comprises 14 residues. CDR3 protein: CASSVDRGNGELFF. The CDR3 nucleotides are TGTGCCAGTAGTGTCGACAGGGGAAACGGGGAGCTGTTTTTT.

This clone was counted between two and nine times. V usage is TRBV30 and J usage is TRBJ2-3; no clear D gene. The CDR3 covers 15 residues. Germline lookup yields CDR1 GTSNPN and CDR2 SVGIG (reference sequence). The germline V and J ends were trimmed by 2 bases and 0 bases, with 12 bases remaining between them. The DNA of the CDR3 is TGTGCCTGGAGTACCGAAAACCTTAGCACAGATACGCAGTATTTT. Encoded protein: CAWSTENLSTDTQYF.

V gene TRBV4-3 combines with J gene TRBJ2-3; D is perhaps TRBD1 (5 bases). The germline V and J ends were trimmed by 2 bases and 0 bases, with 12 bases remaining between them. Germline V gene lookup returns CDR1 LGHNA and CDR2 YSLEER. This CDR3 is built from 16 residues. CDR3 protein: CASSQHGAASTDTQYF. The CDR3, as DNA: TGCGCCAGCAGCCAACATGGGGCTGCTAGCACAGATACGCAGTATTTT.

The CDR3 reads CASSAGTAQETQYF. CDR3 bases: TGCGCCAGCAGTGCTGGGACAGCCCAAGAGACCCAGTACTTC. The chain couples TRBV5-1 to TRBJ2-5; 7 nucleotides agree with TRBD1. The CDR3 runs to 14 residues. V dropped 5 bases and J dropped 1; count of bases not matched to a gene: 5. Germline assignment: CDR1 SGHRS and CDR2 YFSETQ.

The V call is TRBV4-3, the J call TRBJ2-5; TRBD2 agrees at 11 bases. The ends lost 1 base at V and 2 bases at J; junction bases unmatched: 3. Germline-derived CDR1 and CDR2 are LGHNA and YSLEER. CDR3 size: 16 residues. Here the CDR3 reads CASSQVAGGPQETQYF. The DNA of the CDR3 is TGCGCCAGCAGCCAAGTAGCGGGAGGGCCGCAAGAGACCCAGTACTTC.

This clone was observed a handful of times. This chain connects TRBV6-1 to TRBJ1-1; D ambiguous. V was trimmed by 4 bases and J by 7 bases, leaving 4 bases between them. Germline loops: CDR1 MNHNS, CDR2 SASEGT. CDR3 size: 10 residues. The CDR3 sequence: CASSVGEAFF. In nucleotides, the CDR3 is TGTGCCAGCAGTGTAGGTGAAGCTTTCTTT.

CDR3 in amino acids: CASSLVLGTSEQYF. The CDR3 DNA reads as TGCGCCAGCAGCTTGGTTCTAGGGACGAGCGAGCAGTACTTC. The chain employs TRBV5-1 and TRBJ2-7; either TRBD1 or TRBD2 may supply D (5 bases each). Trimming left V 0 bases short and J 6 bases short, with 13 bases between. CDR1 is SGHRS and CDR2 is YFSETQ in the germline V gene. This CDR3 has 14 amino acids.

V usage is TRBV5-1 and J usage is TRBJ2-1; the match to TRBD2 covers 10 bases. The CDR3 is 13 amino acids. Germline CDR1 reads SGHRS; CDR2 reads YFSETQ. Trimming at V came to 6 bases and at J to 10 bases, leaving 7 bases not matched to a gene. CDR3 sequence reads: CASTLAGEREQFF. Here the CDR3 DNA reads TGCGCCAGCACCCTAGCGGGAGAACGGGAGCAGTTCTTC.

The V gene is TRBV14, the J gene TRBJ2-1; 10 bases agree with TRBD1. Germline CDR1 is SGHDN and CDR2 is FVKESK. The length of the CDR3 is 17 residues. The V segment lost 4 bases and the J segment 2 bases; nucleotides outside the gene matches: 8. CDR3 protein: CASSPRQGAWTYNEQFF. In DNA form, the CDR3 reads TGTGCCAGCAGCCCTCGACAGGGGGCTTGGACCTACAATGAGCAGTTCTTC.